The clone carrying this TCR beta chain was seen ten or more times. Its antigen is not known. Conversion of TCR transcripts into cDNA relied on 5'RACE template switching, which added a universal primer site and UMIs. TCRdb re-called the 5' RACE reads with MiXCR, one entry per CDR3 protein. The top ten clones hold roughly 3% of a sample with about 320,000 distinct CDR3 sequences, about 11% of them seen once. This record belongs to a study of T cells after yellow fever vaccination. Study results and limitations: On re-exposure, the response was weaker but peaked faster, at day 5 versus 15.

Germline values: CDR1 SEHNR, CDR2 FQNEAQ (reference sequence). There are 12 residues in the CDR3. Trimming removed 4 bases from V and 3 bases from J, with 5 bases in between. V is TRBV7-9 and J is TRBJ2-3; D remains unclear. This clonotype was sampled from a young man who received the YFV17D yellow fever vaccine. This sample comprised CD4+ T cells sorted from PBMCs, obtained 45 days after the yellow fever booster vaccination. CDR3 nucleotides: TGTGCCAGCAGCTCCGTGACAGATACGCAGTATTTT. Protein: CASSSVTDTQYF. Variable domain in full (rest from reference TRBV7-9 and TRBJ2-3): DTGVSQNPRHKITKRGQNVTFRCDPISEHNRLYWYRQTLGQGPEFLTYFQNEAQLEKSRLLSDRFSAERPKGSFSTLEIQRTEQGDSAMYLCASSSVTDTQYFGPGTRLTVL.